The 21 T cell receptor beta chains below all came from one sample that was sequenced in a study of cytomegalovirus exposure and HLA in healthy donors. Primers included in the PCR were 60 Vbeta and 13 Jbeta primers. Clones were sequenced by immunoSEQ multiplex PCR, and TCRdb holds only the in-frame ones, with some missing. This table has fewer than 250,000 clones, about 81% appearing once. The sample consisted of PBMCs. The receptor source for this set is a man aged 18 to 30 in good health and CMV-seronegative.

Only one count was recorded for this clone. The CDR3 spells CASSQTPLAGGQETQYF. The CDR3 bases are TGTGCCAGCAGCCAAACCCCACTAGCGGGGGGTCAAGAGACCCAGTACTTC. The rearrangement uses TRBV7-2 and TRBJ2-5; 12 nucleotides align to TRBD2. CDR1 is SGHTA, CDR2 FQGNSA, per germline. Trimming at V came to 5 bases and at J to 2 bases, leaving 9 bases not matched to a gene. CDR3 size: 17 residues.

V is TRBV19 and J is TRBJ2-2, with 7 bases that match TRBD2. The germline V gene encodes CDR1 LNHDA and CDR2 SQIVND (reference sequence). CDR3 length: 16 amino acids. The V segment lost 0 bases and the J segment 7 bases; nucleotides outside the gene matches: 8. The CDR3 is CASSIDLAGVGGELFF. The CDR3 nucleotides read TGTGCCAGTAGTATAGATCTGGCGGGGGTGGGCGGGGAGCTGTTTTTT. Full variable domain (missing parts from reference TRBV19 and TRBJ2-2): DGGITQSPKYLFRKEGQNVTLSCEQNLNHDAMYWYRQDPGQGLRLIYYSQIVNDFQKGDIAEGYSVSREKKESFPLTVTSAQKNPTAFYLCASSIDLAGVGGELFFGEGSRLTVL.

The chain employs TRBV4-3 and TRBJ1-4, with D possibly matching TRBD1 (6 bases). The CDR3 runs to 14 residues. The germline V gene has CDR1 LGHNA and CDR2 YSLEER. V shed 0 bases and J shed 7 bases, with 9 bases lying between them. The CDR3 region is CASSQERDIEKLFF. The CDR3 DNA reads as TGCGCCAGCAGCCAAGAAAGGGACATTGAAAAACTGTTTTTT.

CDR3 DNA sequence: TGCAGCGTTGTGAACAGGGGAACCTACGAGCAGTACTTC. Translating it yields CSVVNRGTYEQYF. V gene TRBV29-1 combines with J gene TRBJ2-7; TRBD1 matches 7 bases. There are 13 residues in the CDR3. Germline loops: CDR1 SQVTM, CDR2 ANQGSEA. Trimming removed 4 bases from V and 2 bases from J; junction bases left unmatched: 5.

J is TRBJ2-5 and V is TRBV7-2, with D uncertain. The CDR3 totals 12 residues. Between the trimmed V and J ends, which lost 0 bases and 5 bases, there was a span of 4 bases. CDR1 is SGHTA and CDR2 is FQGNSA in the germline V gene. This chain's CDR3 is CASSLAAETQYF. The CDR3 DNA is TGTGCCAGCAGCTTAGCGGCCGAGACCCAGTACTTC.

The chain employs TRBV5-4 and TRBJ1-2; D gene ambiguous. Germline lookup yields CDR1 SGHNT and CDR2 YYREEE (reference sequence). V was clipped by 2 bases and J by 3 bases, with 14 bases between them. The CDR3 is 15 amino acids. CDR3 residues: CASSFRSGDYYGYTF. CDR3 bases: TGTGCCAGCAGCTTCAGGTCCGGGGATTACTATGGCTACACCTTC.

Only a few counts were recorded for this clone. The chain has TRBV11-2 and TRBJ2-2; 10 bases are shared with TRBD2. The CDR3 is 17 amino acids. V lost 4 bases to trimming and J lost 2 bases; unmatched junction nucleotides: 7. The germline CDR1 and CDR2 sequences are SGHAT and FQNNGV. The CDR3 DNA reads as TGTGCCAGCAGCTCCCCTAGCGGGGGAACCAACACCGGGGAGCTGTTTTTT. Protein: CASSSPSGGTNTGELFF.

The chain carries TRBV7-3 and TRBJ2-1; D may be TRBD2 (6 bases). V lost 4 bases and J lost 6, with 13 bases in between. Germline V lookup: CDR1 SGHTA, CDR2 FQGTGA. The length of the CDR3 is 14 residues. The CDR3 nucleotides read TGTGCCAGCAGCTCCTCGCGGAGGGGCAATGAGCAGTTCTTC. Translated: CASSSSRRGNEQFF.

This clone was detected only a few times. This chain uses TRBV7-9 with TRBJ2-5, with D possibly matching TRBD2 (5 bases). Per germline, CDR1 SEHNR and CDR2 FQNEAQ (reference sequence). V was pared by 5 bases and J by 2 bases, with 12 bases between. This CDR3 has 14 amino acids. CDR3 protein: CASSPGAAQETQYF. CDR3 DNA: TGTGCCAGCAGCCCCGGAGCGGCACAAGAGACCCAGTACTTC.

The chain is built from TRBV28 and TRBJ2-4; the D gene is possibly TRBD2 (6 bases). Deletions cut 11 bases from V and 7 bases from J, with 18 bases between. CDR3 length equals 13 residues. From germline, CDR1 is MDHEN and CDR2 SYDVKM. The CDR3 DNA follows: TGTGCCGGGAGGCGAGAGGGTAGGAACATTCAGTACTTC. Translating it yields CAGRREGRNIQYF.

This sequence joins TRBV7-2 and TRBJ2-3, with D uncertain. Germline V gives CDR1 SGHTA, CDR2 FQGNSA. This CDR3 is built from 17 residues. The V end lost 5 bases, the J end lost 9 bases, and 27 bases lay between the germline ends. The CDR3 DNA reads TGTGCCAGCAGCGACCCGAGGCTGCTCTCCCCCCGGAGCACGCAGTATTTT. Protein: CASSDPRLLSPRSTQYF.

This clone has just a few counts. The chain combines TRBV6-1 with TRBJ2-7; D might be TRBD1 (6 bases). With 4 bases removed from V and 3 bases from J, the gap between germline ends came to 13 bases. Germline loops: CDR1 MNHNS, CDR2 SASEGT. There are 14 residues in the CDR3. The CDR3 loop reads CASSARDTIYEQYF. CDR3 bases: TGTGCCAGCAGTGCCCGGGACACCATCTACGAGCAGTACTTC.

CDR3 sequence reads: CASSLGQGAYYGYTF. Here the CDR3 DNA reads TGTGCCAGCAGCTTAGGACAGGGGGCCTACTATGGCTACACCTTC. J is TRBJ1-2 and V is TRBV7-2; 10 bases are a match to TRBD1. J lost 3 bases, V lost 1 base, and 2 bases had no gene match. The CDR3 covers 15 residues. The germline CDR1 and CDR2 sequences are SGHTA and FQGNSA. Variable domain in full (rest from reference TRBV7-2 and TRBJ1-2): GAGVSQSPSNKVTEKGKDVELRCDPISGHTALYWYRQSLGQGLEFLIYFQGNSAPDKSGLPSDRFSAERTGGSVSTLTIQRTQQEDSAVYLCASSLGQGAYYGYTFGSGTRLTVV.

This chain joins TRBV7-3 and TRBJ2-2; TRBD2 matches at 13 bases. Germline CDR1 and CDR2: SGHTA and FQGTGA. The CDR3 loop spans 17 amino acids. V lost 5 bases to trimming and J lost 4 bases; unmatched junction nucleotides: 7. CDR3 amino acids: CASSQRTSGSITGELFF. The CDR3 bases are TGTGCCAGCAGCCAACGGACTAGCGGGAGTATCACCGGGGAGCTGTTTTTT.

This chain joins TRBV27 and TRBJ2-3, with TRBD2 matching 10 bases. V shed 3 bases and J 7 bases; nucleotides not matched to a gene: 16. Germline CDR1 reads MNHEY; CDR2 reads SMNVEV (reference sequence). The CDR3 has 18 residues. CDR3 region: CASSLNPSIAGGRHTQYF. DNA of the CDR3: TGTGCCAGCAGTTTGAACCCCTCTATAGCGGGGGGACGGCATACGCAGTATTTT.

The chain uses TRBV14 and TRBJ2-3; D unresolved. Deletions cut 3 bases from V and 5 bases from J, with 9 bases between. The CDR3 loop spans 13 amino acids. Germline lookup yields CDR1 SGHDN and CDR2 FVKESK. CDR3 amino acids: CASSQGTGDTQYF. Written as DNA, the CDR3 is TGTGCCAGCAGCCAGGGTACGGGAGATACGCAGTATTTT.

This chain uses TRBV27 with TRBJ2-7; maybe TRBD1 (5 bases). V gave up 5 bases and J gave up 4 bases, with 12 bases separating them. Germline loops: CDR1 MNHEY, CDR2 SMNVEV (reference sequence). The CDR3 spans 13 residues. In nucleotides, the CDR3 is TGTGCCAGCAGTCCCTCGACAGCGTACGAGCAGTACTTC. Translation gives CASSPSTAYEQYF.

The table lists this clone with a few counts. The chain combines TRBV6-6 with TRBJ2-4; the D gene is possibly TRBD2 (5 bases). V was cut by 0 bases and J by 3 bases, with 6 bases left in between. The germline gives CDR1 MNHNY, CDR2 SVGAGI (reference sequence). CDR3 length: 14 amino acids. In nucleotides, the CDR3 is TGTGCCAGCAGTTACTCAGGGAGCAAAAACATTCAGTACTTC. Protein sequence: CASSYSGSKNIQYF.

The chain uses TRBV11-1 and TRBJ2-1, with 10 bases that match TRBD2. Germline values: CDR1 SGHAT, CDR2 FQDESV (reference sequence). Trimming cost V 7 bases and J 0 bases; bases outside gene matches: 15. The CDR3 sequence is 19 residues long. The CDR3, as DNA: TGTGCCAGCACCTTTACCGTCCGGACTAGCGGAGGCTCCTACAATGAGCAGTTCTTC. Residues: CASTFTVRTSGGSYNEQFF.

This clone was observed a handful of times. This chain joins TRBV7-9 and TRBJ1-4; maybe TRBD1 (5 bases). V was pared by 2 bases and J by 6 bases, with 10 bases between. Germline V gene lookup returns CDR1 SEHNR and CDR2 FQNEAQ (reference sequence). The CDR3 has 14 residues. The CDR3 here is CASSLFRDDEKLFF. CDR3 bases: TGTGCCAGCAGCTTATTCAGGGATGATGAAAAACTGTTTTTT.

This rearrangement joins TRBV27 to TRBJ1-5, with D perhaps matching TRBD1 (6 bases). Germline CDR1 MNHEY, CDR2 SMNVEV (reference sequence). The CDR3 contains 14 residues. V dropped 6 bases and J dropped 7 bases, with 16 bases sitting between them. CDR3 sequence: CASSLTRGGQPQHF. The CDR3 nucleotides are TGTGCCAGCAGCCTAACGAGGGGGGGGCAGCCCCAGCATTTT.